The clone carrying this TCR beta chain was observed a handful of times. The sample is drawn from a study of human T cells and chemical hapten exposure. Time point indicated: pre-sensitization, week 0. Treatment specified: therapeutic diphenylcyclopropenone sensitization with weekly scalp DPC. Unfractionated whole blood was the source of the extracted total RNA. The junction had 6 bases not matched to a gene; V was cut back by 2 bases and J by 4 bases. The CDR3 is made up of 15 amino acids. CDR1 MDHEN and CDR2 SYDVKM come from the germline V gene. Individual cDNA molecules (in the library) carried attached unique molecular identifiers. TCRdb reprocessed the RACE reads via MiXCR and lists one record per CDR3 protein. In the table there are about 30,000 distinct CDR3 sequences, 10% of which are singletons.

The V and J genes are TRBV28 and TRBJ2-3; TRBD2 aligns across 7 bases. The sample was whole blood, taken in connection with sensitization to the hapten diphenylcyclopropenone (DPC). The TCR was taken from a man aged 45-65 years with alopecia areata. Some clones in this sample may be carry-over from other donors' samples. The CDR3 sequence is CASSLAGERSDTQYF. The CDR3 region has the DNA TGTGCCAGCAGTTTAGCGGGAGAGAGGTCAGATACGCAGTATTTT.